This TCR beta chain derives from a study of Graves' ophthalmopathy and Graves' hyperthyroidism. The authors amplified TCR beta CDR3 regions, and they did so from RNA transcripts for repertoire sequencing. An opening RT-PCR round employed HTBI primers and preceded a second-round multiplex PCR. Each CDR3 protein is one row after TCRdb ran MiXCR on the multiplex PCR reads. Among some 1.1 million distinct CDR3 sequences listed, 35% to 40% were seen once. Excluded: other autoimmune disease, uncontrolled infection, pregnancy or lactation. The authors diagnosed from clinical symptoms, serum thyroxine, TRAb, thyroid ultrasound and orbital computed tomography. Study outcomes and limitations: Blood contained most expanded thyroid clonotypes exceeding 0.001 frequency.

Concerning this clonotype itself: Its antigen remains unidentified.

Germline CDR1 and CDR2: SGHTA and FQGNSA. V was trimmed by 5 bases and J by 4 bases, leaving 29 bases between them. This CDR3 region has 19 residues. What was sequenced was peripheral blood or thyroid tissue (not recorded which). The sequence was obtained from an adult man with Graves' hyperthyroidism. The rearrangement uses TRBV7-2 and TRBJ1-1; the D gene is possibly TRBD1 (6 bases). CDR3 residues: CASSPTFNRVVDGSTEAFF. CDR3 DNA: TGTGCCAGCAGCCCTACTTTTAACAGGGTCGTGGACGGGAGCACTGAAGCTTTCTTT.